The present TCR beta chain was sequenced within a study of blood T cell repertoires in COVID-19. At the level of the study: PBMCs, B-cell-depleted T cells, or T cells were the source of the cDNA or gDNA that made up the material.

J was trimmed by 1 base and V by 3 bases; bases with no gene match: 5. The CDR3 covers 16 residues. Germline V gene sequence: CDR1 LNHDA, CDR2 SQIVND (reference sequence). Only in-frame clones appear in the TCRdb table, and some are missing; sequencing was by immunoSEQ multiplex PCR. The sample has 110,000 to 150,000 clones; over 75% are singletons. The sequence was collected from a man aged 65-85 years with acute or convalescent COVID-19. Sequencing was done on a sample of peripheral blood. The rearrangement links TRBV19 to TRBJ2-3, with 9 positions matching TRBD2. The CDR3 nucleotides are TGTGCCAGTAGTATGGTTAGCGGGAGTGGCACAGATACGCAGTATTTT. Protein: CASSMVSGSGTDTQYF.